The rows below give T cell receptor beta chains drawn from one sample of a study of cytomegalovirus exposure and HLA in healthy donors. Sequencing was performed with immunoSEQ multiplex PCR; in TCRdb, only in-frame clones are kept and a portion is missing. Seen here are about 160,000 clones, almost 80% observed once, and the top ten hold around 1.3%. The sample was PBMCs. The receptors shown here come from a woman in her forties or fifties in good health and CMV-seronegative. The CDR3 runs from the conserved cysteine through the conserved F or W. The D gene is left open where the match is weak. Rows may omit the clone size; those that give it use once, few, many or a size class.

D: TRBD1
size: -
J: TRBJ1-1
V: TRBV5-1
CDR3: CASTTGGITEAFF
DNA: TGCGCCAGCACCACAGGGGGCATCACTGAAGCTTTCTTT

D: -
size: -
J: TRBJ2-1
V: TRBV10-2
CDR3: CASTGYNEQFF
DNA: TGCGCCAGCACCGGCTACAATGAGCAGTTCTTC

D: -
size: -
J: TRBJ2-1
V: TRBV6-4
CDR3: CASKKSNLSIYNEQFF
DNA: TGTGCCAGCAAGAAATCAAACTTGTCCATATACAATGAGCAGTTCTTC

D: -
size: -
J: TRBJ1-6
V: TRBV27
CDR3: CASSPPEVGGWRSPLHF
DNA: TGTGCCAGCAGCCCCCCCGAGGTGGGGGGGTGGAGATCACCCCTCCACTTT

D: TRBD1
size: few
J: TRBJ2-7
V: TRBV5-6
CDR3: CASSGRDRRSYEQYF
DNA: TGTGCCAGCAGCGGCCGGGACAGACGCTCCTACGAGCAGTACTTC

D: TRBD1
size: -
J: TRBJ2-1
V: TRBV7-8
CDR3: CASSSGTGVSYNEQFF
DNA: TGTGCCAGCAGCTCCGGGACAGGGGTCTCCTACAATGAGCAGTTCTTC

D: TRBD1
size: -
J: TRBJ1-6
V: TRBV28
CDR3: CASSQAQGFSSPLHF
DNA: TGTGCCAGCAGCCAGGCACAGGGGTTTAGTTCACCCCTCCACTTT

D: -
size: -
J: TRBJ2-3
V: TRBV5-4
CDR3: CASSPWGGATDTQYF
DNA: TGTGCCAGCAGCCCGTGGGGGGGCGCGACAGATACGCAGTATTTT

D: -
size: once
J: TRBJ2-5
V: TRBV19
CDR3: CASSIRSPGTKETQYF
DNA: TGTGCCAGTAGTATTAGATCACCGGGAACCAAAGAGACCCAGTACTTC

D: TRBD2
size: -
J: TRBJ2-1
V: TRBV19
CDR3: CASSMMAGVYNEQFF
DNA: TGTGCCAGTAGTATGATGGCGGGGGTCTACAATGAGCAGTTCTTC

D: -
size: -
J: TRBJ1-4
V: TRBV9
CDR3: CASSADNEEKLFF
DNA: TGTGCCAGCAGCGCCGACAATGAAGAAAAACTGTTTTTT

D: -
size: -
J: TRBJ2-1
V: TRBV5-4
CDR3: CASSLQDEQFF
DNA: TGTGCCAGCAGCTTGCAGGATGAGCAGTTCTTC

D: -
size: -
J: TRBJ2-3
V: TRBV7-9
CDR3: CASSLDSNTDTQYF
DNA: TGTGCCAGCAGCCTAGACAGTAATACAGATACGCAGTATTTT

D: TRBD1
size: -
J: TRBJ2-7
V: TRBV7-9
CDR3: CASSQRDRGEQYF
DNA: TGTGCCAGCAGCCAACGGGACAGGGGCGAGCAGTACTTC

D: -
size: -
J: TRBJ2-3
V: TRBV6-1
CDR3: CASTRTSPTDTQYF
DNA: TGTGCCAGCACGCGGACAAGCCCCACAGATACGCAGTATTTT

D: -
size: -
J: TRBJ2-7
V: TRBV30
CDR3: CAWSPSYEQYF
DNA: TGTGCCTGGTCTCCGTCCTACGAGCAGTACTTC

D: -
size: few
J: TRBJ1-1
V: TRBV5-4
CDR3: CASSLVGANTEAFF
DNA: TGTGCCAGCAGCTTGGTGGGGGCGAACACTGAAGCTTTCTTT

D: -
size: -
J: TRBJ2-6
V: TRBV27
CDR3: CASSLGGLSGANVLTF
DNA: TGTGCCAGCAGCCTAGGAGGGCTTTCTGGGGCCAACGTCCTGACTTTC

D: TRBD2
size: -
J: TRBJ2-7
V: TRBV19
CDR3: CASSPTAGAYYEQYF
DNA: TGTGCCAGTAGTCCTACAGCGGGGGCCTACTACGAGCAGTACTTC

D: TRBD1
size: -
J: TRBJ2-7
V: TRBV4-1
CDR3: CASSQDLRWTGGYEQYF
DNA: TGCGCCAGCAGCCAAGACCTCCGATGGACAGGGGGCTACGAGCAGTACTTC

D: TRBD2
size: -
J: TRBJ2-1
V: TRBV5-1
CDR3: CASSSLAAGYNEQFF
DNA: TGCGCCAGCAGCTCACTAGCGGCGGGGTACAATGAGCAGTTCTTC

D: -
size: once
J: TRBJ2-1
V: TRBV5-3
CDR3: CARSRAPGTEYNEQFF
DNA: TGTGCCAGAAGTCGGGCCCCCGGGACTGAGTACAATGAGCAGTTCTTC

D: -
size: -
J: TRBJ1-4
V: TRBV28
CDR3: CASSSTRGRDNEKLFF
DNA: TGTGCCAGCAGTTCAACCAGGGGTAGGGATAATGAAAAACTGTTTTTT

D: TRBD1
size: -
J: TRBJ1-2
V: TRBV18
CDR3: CASSPSRDSDNGYTF
DNA: TGTGCCAGCTCACCTTCTCGGGACAGTGATAATGGCTACACCTTC

D: TRBD2
size: -
J: TRBJ2-1
V: TRBV4-3
CDR3: CASSLDSGGAYNEQFF
DNA: TGCGCCAGCAGCCTAGATAGCGGGGGGGCTTACAATGAGCAGTTCTTC

D: TRBD2
size: -
J: TRBJ2-7
V: TRBV19
CDR3: CASSSSGLAGSYEQYF
DNA: TGTGCCAGTAGTAGCTCCGGACTAGCGGGCTCCTACGAGCAGTACTTC

D: -
size: -
J: TRBJ1-5
V: TRBV28
CDR3: CASSLKTGVYSNQPQHF
DNA: TGTGCCAGCAGTTTAAAAACAGGAGTCTATAGCAATCAGCCCCAGCATTTT

D: -
size: -
J: TRBJ1-2
V: TRBV28
CDR3: CASSSLQNYGYTF
DNA: TGTGCCAGCAGTTCGCTTCAGAATTATGGCTACACCTTC

D: -
size: -
J: TRBJ1-5
V: TRBV7-2
CDR3: CASSLGRGQPQHF
DNA: TGTGCCAGCAGCTTAGGCAGGGGTCAGCCCCAGCATTTT

D: TRBD2
size: -
J: TRBJ2-5
V: TRBV5-6
CDR3: CASSFRLAGQETQYF
DNA: TGTGCCAGCAGCTTTCGGCTAGCGGGCCAAGAGACCCAGTACTTC

D: -
size: once
J: TRBJ2-5
V: TRBV5-1
CDR3: CASSLTRWDILQETQYF
DNA: TGCGCCAGCAGCTTGACCAGATGGGACATCCTCCAAGAGACCCAGTACTTC

D: -
size: -
J: TRBJ2-7
V: TRBV5-4
CDR3: CASSLDPSSYEQYF
DNA: TGTGCCAGCAGCTTGGACCCCAGCTCCTACGAGCAGTACTTC

D: -
size: -
J: TRBJ2-7
V: TRBV18
CDR3: CASSPTGYEQYF
DNA: TGTGCCAGCTCACCAACAGGGTACGAGCAGTACTTC

D: TRBD2
size: few
J: TRBJ2-3
V: TRBV6-1
CDR3: CASSESILAESTDTQYF
DNA: TGTGCCAGCAGTGAAAGTATACTAGCGGAGAGCACAGATACGCAGTATTTT

D: -
size: -
J: TRBJ1-2
V: TRBV5-6
CDR3: CASSLDKSYGYTF
DNA: TGTGCCAGCAGCTTGGACAAGTCCTATGGCTACACCTTC

D: -
size: -
J: TRBJ1-2
V: TRBV28
CDR3: CASRVRRKDYGYTF
DNA: TGTGCCAGCAGGGTTCGGAGGAAAGATTATGGCTACACCTTC

D: TRBD1
size: -
J: TRBJ1-2
V: TRBV7-2
CDR3: CASSFEPQGNGYTF
DNA: TGTGCCAGCAGCTTTGAACCACAGGGGAATGGCTACACCTTC

D: -
size: -
J: TRBJ2-1
V: TRBV28
CDR3: CASTSLAGAIGNEQFF
DNA: TGTGCCAGCACGTCCCTTGCGGGGGCTATAGGCAATGAGCAGTTCTTC

D: -
size: few
J: TRBJ1-1
V: TRBV11-2
CDR3: CASSLVSSLNTEAFF
DNA: TGTGCCAGCAGCTTAGTCTCCTCCTTGAACACTGAAGCTTTCTTT

D: -
size: -
J: TRBJ1-6
V: TRBV18
CDR3: CASSPPDNNSPLHF
DNA: TGTGCCAGCTCACCACCCGACAATAATTCACCCCTCCACTTT

D: TRBD1
size: -
J: TRBJ1-1
V: TRBV6-6
CDR3: CASSNPTGDYTEAFF
DNA: TGTGCCAGCAGTAACCCGACAGGGGACTACACTGAAGCTTTCTTT

D: -
size: once
J: TRBJ1-5
V: TRBV7-9
CDR3: CASSLGQAYSNQPQHF
DNA: TGTGCCAGCAGCTTAGGACAGGCTTATAGCAATCAGCCCCAGCATTTT

D: -
size: -
J: TRBJ2-7
V: TRBV21-1
CDR3: CASSKGRQVVYEQYF
DNA: TGTGCCAGCAGCAAAGGGCGACAGGTGGTCTACGAGCAGTACTTC

D: -
size: -
J: TRBJ2-7
V: TRBV5-6
CDR3: CASSHTGYEQYF
DNA: TGTGCCAGCAGCCATACAGGGTACGAGCAGTACTTC

D: TRBD1
size: -
J: TRBJ1-6
V: TRBV4-2
CDR3: CASSQDVSGQGNSPLHF
DNA: TGTGCCAGCAGCCAAGATGTATCGGGACAGGGGAATTCACCCCTCCACTTT

D: -
size: once
J: TRBJ2-1
V: TRBV6-4
CDR3: CASSDSGGNYNEQFF
DNA: TGTGCCAGCAGTGACTCTGGCGGGAACTACAATGAGCAGTTCTTC

D: -
size: -
J: TRBJ2-7
V: TRBV6-5
CDR3: CASSYSGTSTYEQYF
DNA: TGTGCCAGCAGTTACTCAGGGACTTCAACCTACGAGCAGTACTTC

D: -
size: -
J: TRBJ2-2
V: TRBV6-5
CDR3: CASRSSNTGELFF
DNA: TGTGCCAGCAGGTCCTCGAACACCGGGGAGCTGTTTTTT

D: TRBD1
size: -
J: TRBJ1-3
V: TRBV30
CDR3: CAWKDRYYSGNTIYF
DNA: TGTGCCTGGAAGGACAGGTACTACTCTGGAAACACCATATATTTT

D: -
size: few
J: TRBJ1-4
V: TRBV4-3
CDR3: CASSQALSNEKLFF
DNA: TGCGCCAGCAGCCAAGCACTAAGTAATGAAAAACTGTTTTTT

D: TRBD2
size: -
J: TRBJ2-3
V: TRBV4-1
CDR3: CASSQEGSGRYTDTQYF
DNA: TGCGCCAGCAGCCAAGAGGGAAGCGGGAGGTACACAGATACGCAGTATTTT

D: -
size: -
J: TRBJ1-4
V: TRBV7-9
CDR3: CASSVDYRVDEKLFF
DNA: TGTGCCAGCAGTGTGGACTACCGAGTTGATGAAAAACTGTTTTTT

D: TRBD1
size: few
J: TRBJ1-1
V: TRBV10-3
CDR3: CAISAGSDRGATEAFF
DNA: TGTGCCATCAGTGCCGGGTCCGACAGGGGTGCGACTGAAGCTTTCTTT

D: -
size: -
J: TRBJ2-1
V: TRBV11-2
CDR3: CASSLGALNEQFF
DNA: TGTGCCAGCAGCTTAGGGGCATTAAATGAGCAGTTCTTC

D: -
size: -
J: TRBJ2-3
V: TRBV25-1
CDR3: CASSDPGQIRDTQYF
DNA: TGTGCCAGCAGTGACCCCGGACAGATCAGAGATACGCAGTATTTT

D: TRBD1
size: -
J: TRBJ2-2
V: TRBV5-1
CDR3: CASSSLTGGSTGELFF
DNA: TGCGCCAGCAGCTCCCTGACAGGGGGTAGCACCGGGGAGCTGTTTTTT

D: TRBD2
size: -
J: TRBJ2-7
V: TRBV27
CDR3: CASSLGSGGGPYEQYF
DNA: TGTGCCAGCAGTTTAGGGTCGGGGGGGGGCCCCTACGAGCAGTACTTC